Listed here is a single T cell receptor (beta chain). CDR3 length equals 17 residues. With V trimmed by 4 bases and J by 7 bases, 13 bases remained unmatched. Germline V gives CDR1 MDHEN, CDR2 SYDVKM. Original methodology: Estimation of nucleated cell counts was performed using reference gene primer amplification. Data came from immunoSEQ multiplex PCR; TCRdb stores just in-frame clones and leaves some out. V, J and clone size derive from that table, while D and trimming were established from the DNA sequence. The data show about 79,000 clones, around 89% seen once. The sample comes from a study of blood T cell repertoires in COVID-19. In the study overall: There were acute and convalescent COVID-19 samples, and they came from the United States, Italy and Spain. PBMCs, B-cell-depleted T cells, or T cells were the source of the cDNA or gDNA that made up the material.

The origin of this receptor is a man aged 70 or older with active or convalescent COVID-19. Specimen: peripheral blood. The chain joins TRBV28 to TRBJ1-4; 9 positions agree with TRBD1. CDR3: CASSSSRGQGLGEKLFF. Written as DNA, the CDR3 is TGTGCCAGCAGTTCATCCCGAGGACAGGGGCTAGGTGAAAAACTGTTTTTT.